The 8 T cell receptor beta chains listed next were all sequenced from one sample in a study of PD-1 blockade in classical Hodgkin lymphoma. The time point denotes: cycle 4 day 1 (C4D1), after 6 weeks of nivolumab. Brentuximab vedotin exposure varied among the patients, all of whom had relapsed after autologous stem cell transplantation. Clones were read by immunoSEQ multiplex PCR, and TCRdb kept only the in-frame ones, dropping some. The sample contains roughly 42,000 clones, 69% of which appear only once. The material sequenced was peripheral blood mononuclear cells (PBMCs), taken before the fourth cycle of nivolumab. The source is a human donor with classical Hodgkin lymphoma.

The V and J genes are TRBV18 and TRBJ2-7; no clear D. Trimming took 8 bases from V and 2 from J, leaving 16 bases between them. The CDR3 consists of 14 residues. CDR1 and CDR2 (germline): KGHSH, LQKENI. The CDR3 DNA follows: TGTGCCAGCACCCCTCGGGCAGACCCCTACGAGCAGTACTTC. Amino acid sequence: CASTPRADPYEQYF.

V and J are TRBV4-3 and TRBJ2-7; D is undetermined. V was cut by 0 bases and J by 3 bases, with 9 bases left in between. Germline CDR1 and CDR2: LGHNA and YSLEER. The CDR3 has 14 residues. The CDR3 is CASSQDAGYYEQYF. CDR3 nucleotides: TGCGCCAGCAGCCAAGATGCAGGCTACTACGAGCAGTACTTC.

The CDR3 DNA follows: TGTGCCAGCAGCTTTGGAACCGGGACACCCTTCTACGAGCAGTACTTC. Encoded protein: CASSFGTGTPFYEQYF. The chain recombines TRBV5-8 with TRBJ2-7, with D tentatively TRBD1 (6 bases). The CDR3 runs 16 residues. Per germline, CDR1 SGHTS and CDR2 YDEGEE. The V end lost 2 bases, the J end lost 3 bases, and 18 bases lay between the germline ends.

The CDR3 loop reads CASSARLAGGYNEQFF. CDR3 nucleotides: TGTGCCAGCAGCGCCCGACTAGCGGGGGGGTACAATGAGCAGTTCTTC. The chain has TRBV7-6 and TRBJ2-1; 14 bases align to TRBD2. Germline-derived CDR1 and CDR2 are SGHVS and FNYEAQ. The CDR3 has 16 residues. Germline trimming cut 5 bases from V and 4 bases from J; bases unmatched to any gene: 4.

This clone came up a few times. This chain links TRBV2 with TRBJ2-7; D is possibly TRBD2 (5 bases). Germline V lookup: CDR1 SNHLY, CDR2 FYNNEI. V dropped 7 bases and J dropped 5 bases, with 21 bases sitting between them. This CDR3 has 15 amino acids. The CDR3 here is CASIGRSTRSNEQYF. The CDR3 DNA follows: TGTGCCAGCATCGGAAGATCCACTAGGTCGAACGAGCAGTACTTC.

Points on this clone: At one boundary the junction diverges from the germline segment, which might be a read error. The chain employs TRBV7-7 and TRBJ2-2; TRBD2 matches 7 bases. Germline V gene lookup returns CDR1 SSHAT and CDR2 FNYEAQ (reference sequence). CDR3 length: 15 residues. This chain's CDR3 is CASSPGTIYTGELFF. As DNA, the CDR3 is TGTGCTAGCAGCCCTGGGACTATATACACCGGGGAGCTGTTTTTT.

This clone was observed once. The chain combines TRBV2 with TRBJ1-2, with unresolved D. This CDR3 comprises 17 residues. CDR1 is SNHLY and CDR2 is FYNNEI in the germline V gene. V dropped 2 bases and J dropped 4 bases, with 20 bases sitting between them. DNA for the CDR3: TGTGCCAGCAGTGAAATCGCGACCGTTGTTGCCAGCTATGGCTACACCTTC. Translation: CASSEIATVVASYGYTF.

The rearrangement uses TRBV7-8 and TRBJ1-1, with 7 nucleotides matching TRBD1. The junction had 6 bases not matched to a gene; V was cut back by 0 bases and J by 5 bases. Germline lookup yields CDR1 SGHVS and CDR2 FQNEAQ. The CDR3 extends over 15 amino acids. CDR3 sequence reads: CASSLAAGQQTEAFF. The CDR3 bases are TGTGCCAGCAGCTTAGCGGCGGGACAGCAGACTGAAGCTTTCTTT.